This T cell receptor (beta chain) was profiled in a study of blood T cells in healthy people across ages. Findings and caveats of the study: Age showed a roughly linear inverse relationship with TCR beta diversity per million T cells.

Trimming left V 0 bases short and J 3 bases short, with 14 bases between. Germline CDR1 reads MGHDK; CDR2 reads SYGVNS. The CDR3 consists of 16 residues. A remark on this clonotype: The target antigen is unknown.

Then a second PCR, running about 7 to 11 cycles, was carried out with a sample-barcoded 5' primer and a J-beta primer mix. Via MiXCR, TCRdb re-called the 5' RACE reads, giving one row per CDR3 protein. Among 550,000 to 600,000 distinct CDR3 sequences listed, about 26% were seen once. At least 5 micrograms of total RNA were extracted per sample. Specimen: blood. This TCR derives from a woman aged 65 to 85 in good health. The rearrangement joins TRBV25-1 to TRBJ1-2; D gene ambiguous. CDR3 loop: CASSEYEAVRDYGYTF. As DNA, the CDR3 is TGTGCCAGCAGTGAATATGAGGCAGTCCGGGACTATGGCTACACCTTC.